This T cell receptor beta chain was captured in a study of shared clonotypes between healthy human individuals. The CDR3 is made up of 17 amino acids. Trimming cost V 2 bases and J 4 bases; bases outside gene matches: 11. The germline V gene has CDR1 SGHTA and CDR2 FQGNSA. Regarding this clone: As yet, its antigen is unknown.

Study-wide results and limits: Depth was large, yet rarefaction showed that sorted-subset sequencing was incomplete.

Produced via immunoSEQ multiplex PCR; TCRdb's table is partial and in-frame only. Of roughly 530,000 clones in the sample, about 96% are singletons; the top ten hold approximately 0.062%. This TCR derives from a woman younger than 45 in good health. The J gene is TRBJ2-1, the V gene TRBV7-2; 7 bases align to TRBD2. The sample comprised naive CD4+ T cells sorted from blood. Indicated subset: CD45RA+ positively selected. CDR3 in amino acids: CASSLWLLASGYNEQFF. The CDR3 DNA is TGTGCCAGCAGCTTATGGTTACTGGCTAGCGGATACAATGAGCAGTTCTTC.